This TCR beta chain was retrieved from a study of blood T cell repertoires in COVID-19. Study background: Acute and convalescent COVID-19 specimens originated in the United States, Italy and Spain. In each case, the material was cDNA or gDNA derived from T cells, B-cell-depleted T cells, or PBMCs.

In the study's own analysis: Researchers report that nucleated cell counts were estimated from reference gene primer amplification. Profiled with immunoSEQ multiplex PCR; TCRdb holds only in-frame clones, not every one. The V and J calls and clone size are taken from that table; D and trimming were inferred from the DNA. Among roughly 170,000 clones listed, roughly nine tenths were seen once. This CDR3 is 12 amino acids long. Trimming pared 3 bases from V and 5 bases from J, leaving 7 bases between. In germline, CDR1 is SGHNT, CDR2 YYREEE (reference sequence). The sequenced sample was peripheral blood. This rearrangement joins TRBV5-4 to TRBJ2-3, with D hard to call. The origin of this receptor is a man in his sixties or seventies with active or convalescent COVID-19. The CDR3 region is CASSYHGDTQYF. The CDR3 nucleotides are TGTGCCAGCAGCTACCACGGAGATACGCAGTATTTT.